Sequencing of this T cell receptor (beta chain) was carried out in a study of cytomegalovirus exposure and HLA in healthy donors. Clones were read by immunoSEQ multiplex PCR, and TCRdb kept only the in-frame ones, dropping some. The table includes tens of thousands of clones, around 97% detected once. CDR1 MDHEN and CDR2 SYDVKM come from the germline V gene. The CDR3 spans 14 residues. Trimming removed 6 bases from V and 1 base from J, with 12 bases in between. The sample comprised PBMCs. The chain couples TRBV28 to TRBJ1-1, with D possibly being TRBD1 (5 bases). The sequence came from a man younger than 35 in good health and CMV-seronegative. The DNA of the CDR3 is TGTGCCAGCAGCCTCAGGGTCGGGAACACTGAAGCTTTCTTT. Encoded protein: CASSLRVGNTEAFF.